The next 30 T cell receptor beta chains were all read from a single sample in a study of beta chain features in type 1 diabetes. Expressed TCRB transcripts were sequenced, since all the RNA that had been isolated was reverse transcribed. Measured with immunoSEQ multiplex PCR; TCRdb has only the in-frame clones, and not every one. This sample has over 500,000 clones; around 16% occur once, and the top ten carry about 0.093%. The sample was naive CD4+ T cells from blood. These receptors came from a man aged 18 to 30 in good health.

The genes are TRBV5-4 and TRBJ1-4; TRBD1 is a possible D gene (6 bases). The CDR3 covers 13 residues. Trimming stripped 4 bases from V and 11 bases from J, with 15 bases between. Germline V gene data show CDR1 as SGHNT and CDR2 as YYREEE (reference sequence). CDR3 sequence reads: CASSLMGAWKLFF. The CDR3 DNA reads TGTGCCAGCAGCCTTATGGGGGCCTGGAAACTGTTTTTT.

The CDR3 bases are TGTGCCACCAGCTTTACAGGGCGCGGCGAGCAGTACTTC. Encoded protein: CATSFTGRGEQYF. The chain uses TRBV15 and TRBJ2-7; D perhaps matches TRBD1 (6 bases). The CDR3 has 13 residues. The germline CDR1 and CDR2 sequences are LNHNV and YYDKDF (reference sequence). The V end lost 5 bases, the J end lost 6 bases, and 14 bases lay between the germline ends. The full variable domain, its missing parts supplied by reference TRBV15 and TRBJ2-7, is DAMVIQNPRYQVTQFGKPVTLSCSQTLNHNVMYWYQQKSSQAPKLLFHYYDKDFNNEADTPDNFQSRRPNTSFCFLDIRSPGLGDTAMYLCATSFTGRGEQYFGPGTRLTVT.

The table lists this clone with a few counts. The V call is TRBV4-2, the J call TRBJ2-7, with D uncertain. Trimming shortened V by 3 bases and J by 0 bases, and 12 bases separated the two germline ends. CDR3 size: 15 residues. Looked up from germline, CDR1 is LGHNA and CDR2 is YNFKEQ. In nucleotides, the CDR3 is TGTGCCAGCAGCCAGGAAAGACTTAACTCCTACGAGCAGTACTTC. This sequence encodes CASSQERLNSYEQYF.

V and J are TRBV29-1 and TRBJ2-3; a possible D gene is TRBD2 (5 bases). CDR1 is SQVTM, CDR2 ANQGSEA, per germline. The CDR3 covers 12 residues. V shed 5 bases and J shed 2 bases, with 8 bases lying between them. The CDR3 sequence is CSVWRPTDTQYF. CDR3 sequence (DNA): TGCAGCGTTTGGAGGCCCACAGATACGCAGTATTTT.

This clone was found many times. V gene TRBV14 combines with J gene TRBJ2-1; 7 bases are a match to TRBD1. This CDR3 is built from 15 residues. Germline values: CDR1 SGHDN, CDR2 FVKESK. V dropped 6 bases and J dropped 2; count of bases not matched to a gene: 7. This CDR3 reads CASRGLGQPYNEQFF. The CDR3 region has the DNA TGTGCCAGCAGAGGCCTGGGACAGCCCTACAATGAGCAGTTCTTC.

The V and J genes are TRBV11-2 and TRBJ1-1, with D hard to call. The CDR3 spans 13 residues. The V end lost 1 base, the J end lost 6 bases, and 9 bases lay between the germline ends. In germline, CDR1 is SGHAT, CDR2 FQNNGV. CDR3 sequence (DNA): TGTGCCAGCAGCTTAGGACGGGCTGCTGAAGCTTTCTTT. This encodes CASSLGRAAEAFF.

This chain joins TRBV6-5 and TRBJ1-2; D unresolved. Trimming cost V 5 bases and J 8 bases, with 15 bases left between them. The CDR3 length is 13 residues. Germline V gives CDR1 MNHEY, CDR2 SVGAGI. The CDR3 here is CASSSGRHLGYTF. In DNA, the CDR3 is TGTGCCAGCAGTAGTGGACGGCACCTCGGCTACACCTTC.

The chain employs TRBV7-8 and TRBJ1-2, with D tentatively TRBD1 (5 bases). The CDR3 has 14 amino acids. The germline CDR1 and CDR2 sequences are SGHVS and FQNEAQ. Deletions cut 1 base from V and 4 bases from J, with 10 bases between. CDR3 sequence reads: CASSLGDPVYGYTF. CDR3 coding DNA: TGTGCCAGCAGCTTAGGGGACCCGGTCTATGGCTACACCTTC. Supplemented by reference TRBV7-8 and TRBJ1-2, the full variable domain reads GAGVSQSPRYKVAKRGQDVALRCDPISGHVSLFWYQQALGQGPEFLTYFQNEAQLDKSGLPSDRFFAERPEGSVSTLKIQRTQQEDSAVYLCASSLGDPVYGYTFGSGTRLTVV.

The V gene is TRBV9, the J gene TRBJ2-3; the D gene is possibly TRBD2 (5 bases). V was shortened by 0 bases and J by 2 bases, with 13 bases between the two germline ends. The germline V gene encodes CDR1 SGDLS and CDR2 YYNGEE. The CDR3 has 16 residues. The CDR3 is CASSVERGATTDTQYF. The CDR3 bases are TGTGCCAGCAGCGTAGAACGGGGAGCCACCACAGATACGCAGTATTTT. Together with reference TRBV9 and TRBJ2-3, the CDR3 gives the full variable domain: DSGVTQTPKHLITATGQRVTLRCSPRSGDLSVYWYQQSLDQGLQFLIQYYNGEERAKGNILERFSAQQFPDLHSELNLSSLELGDSALYFCASSVERGATTDTQYFGPGTRLTVL.

The chain carries TRBV5-1 and TRBJ2-5; a weak D match, TRBD2 (5 bases). The CDR3 totals 13 residues. The V and J ends lost 2 bases and 7 bases respectively, with 12 bases between them. Germline V gene sequence: CDR1 SGHRS, CDR2 YFSETQ. The CDR3 DNA reads TGCGCCAGCAGCTTTGCGGAGGCCGCGACCCAGTACTTC. Its protein is CASSFAEAATQYF.

This sequence joins TRBV18 and TRBJ2-5, with 7 bases fitting TRBD2. Germline assignment: CDR1 KGHSH and CDR2 LQKENI. Germline trimming cut 3 bases from V and 5 bases from J; bases unmatched to any gene: 9. The CDR3 spans 15 residues. DNA of the CDR3: TGTGCCAGCTCACCCCCCAGCGGGAAGGGGGAGACCCAGTACTTC. Translation gives CASSPPSGKGETQYF.

This clone was seen more than once but under ten times. The rearrangement joins TRBV4-3 to TRBJ2-5; 7 nucleotides agree with TRBD2. V lost 0 bases, J lost 4 bases, and 8 bases stayed unmatched. The germline CDR1 and CDR2 sequences are LGHNA and YSLEER. This CDR3 is built from 16 residues. This chain's CDR3 is CASSQEGVSGAETQYF. The CDR3 region has the DNA TGCGCCAGCAGCCAAGAGGGTGTCAGCGGGGCAGAGACCCAGTACTTC.

This clone has only a few counts. The V and J genes are TRBV13 and TRBJ2-7; TRBD2 aligns across 11 bases. The CDR3 is 17 amino acids. The germline V gene encodes CDR1 PRHDT and CDR2 FYEKMQ (reference sequence). V shed 5 bases and J 2 bases; nucleotides not matched to a gene: 11. The CDR3 DNA reads as TGTGCCAGCAGCGCCGGGACTAGCGGCCCATTACCCTACGAGCAGTACTTC. Residues: CASSAGTSGPLPYEQYF.

V usage is TRBV28 and J usage is TRBJ2-5; tentatively, D is TRBD1 (5 bases). Germline loops: CDR1 MDHEN, CDR2 SYDVKM. CDR3 length: 12 amino acids. Trimming cost V 6 bases and J 1 base, with 6 bases left between them. CDR3 DNA: TGTGCCAGCAGACAGGCCCAAGAGACCCAGTACTTC. Translated: CASRQAQETQYF.

This clone was detected a few times. The chain has TRBV14 and TRBJ1-1; no reliable D call. Germline assignment: CDR1 SGHDN and CDR2 FVKESK. Trimming shortened V by 2 bases and J by 11 bases, and 18 bases separated the two germline ends. The CDR3 loop spans 14 amino acids. The CDR3 protein is CASSQFSEGLTAFF. The CDR3 DNA sequence: TGTGCCAGCAGCCAATTCAGTGAGGGCTTGACGGCTTTCTTT.

This clone turned up a few times. The V gene is TRBV9, the J gene TRBJ2-2; TRBD2 aligns across 9 bases. CDR1 SGDLS and CDR2 YYNGEE come from the germline V gene. With V trimmed by 1 base and J by 6 bases, 13 bases remained unmatched. CDR3 length: 18 residues. The CDR3 is CASSVTFLSGRSAGELFF. The CDR3, as DNA: TGTGCCAGCAGCGTAACCTTTCTTAGCGGGAGAAGCGCCGGGGAGCTGTTTTTT. Full variable domain (remainder filled in from reference TRBV9 and TRBJ2-2): DSGVTQTPKHLITATGQRVTLRCSPRSGDLSVYWYQQSLDQGLQFLIQYYNGEERAKGNILERFSAQQFPDLHSELNLSSLELGDSALYFCASSVTFLSGRSAGELFFGEGSRLTVL.

The chain employs TRBV30 and TRBJ1-6; D is possibly TRBD1 (5 bases). This CDR3 comprises 16 residues. Germline V gene lookup returns CDR1 GTSNPN and CDR2 SVGIG (reference sequence). The ends were cut back, 2 bases at V and 7 bases at J, with 18 bases in the middle. The CDR3 region is CAWSPTSGRWNSPLHF. Here the CDR3 DNA reads TGTGCCTGGAGTCCTACCTCGGGACGATGGAATTCACCCCTCCACTTT.

The chain joins TRBV9 to TRBJ2-3; no clear D gene. V was trimmed by 0 bases and J by 3 bases, leaving 5 bases between them. CDR3 size: 13 residues. CDR1 and CDR2 from the germline V gene are SGDLS and YYNGEE. The chain's CDR3 is CASSVALTDTQYF. Here the CDR3 DNA reads TGTGCCAGCAGCGTAGCTCTGACAGATACGCAGTATTTT.

This clone has ten or more counts. The chain uses TRBV7-9 and TRBJ2-5, with 7 bases matching TRBD2. CDR1 and CDR2 from the germline V gene are SEHNR and FQNEAQ (reference sequence). The CDR3 extends over 15 amino acids. Trimming removed 5 bases from V and 4 bases from J; junction bases left unmatched: 10. Written as DNA, the CDR3 is TGTGCCAGCAGCCCGGGAGGCCCTCCAGGAGAGACCCAGTACTTC. Encoded protein: CASSPGGPPGETQYF.

The chain couples TRBV6-1 to TRBJ1-5; maybe TRBD1 (6 bases). Trimming cost V 3 bases and J 4 bases, with 10 bases left between them. Germline lookup yields CDR1 MNHNS and CDR2 SASEGT. The CDR3 is made up of 14 amino acids. The CDR3 nucleotides are TGTGCCAGCAGTGATATACAGGGTAATCAGCCCCAGCATTTT. Its translation is CASSDIQGNQPQHF.

The chain has TRBV4-2 and TRBJ2-7; 8 nucleotides line up with TRBD2. CDR3 length equals 16 residues. The J segment lost 2 bases and the V segment lost 1 base, leaving 7 bases of the junction unmatched. The germline CDR1 and CDR2 sequences are LGHNA and YNFKEQ. Here the CDR3 DNA reads TGTGCCAGCAGCCAAGTTGTGACTAGCGATACCTACGAGCAGTACTTC. Translated, it gives CASSQVVTSDTYEQYF.

This clone was seen more than once but under ten times. The chain is built from TRBV5-4 and TRBJ1-2; no definite D call. The V end lost 0 bases, the J end lost 4 bases, and 7 bases lay between the germline ends. This CDR3 is built from 13 residues. Germline CDR1 is SGHNT and CDR2 is YYREEE (reference sequence). The CDR3 coding sequence is TGTGCCAGCAGCTTGGTAACAGCCTATGGCTACACCTTC. Its translation: CASSLVTAYGYTF.

This clone was seen a few times. This chain joins TRBV18 and TRBJ1-2; TRBD1 aligns across 11 bases. This CDR3 has 17 residues. From germline, CDR1 is KGHSH and CDR2 LQKENI. V gave up 3 bases and J gave up 7 bases; unmatched junction bases: 13. CDR3 DNA: TGTGCCAGCTCACCGATTAAGGGACAGGGGGATGTCGTTGGCTACACCTTC. Its protein is CASSPIKGQGDVVGYTF.

This clone was counted a few times. The junction departs from germline at one end; a sequencing error may be responsible. The V call is TRBV19, the J call TRBJ2-3, with 7 bases matching TRBD1. CDR3 length equals 12 residues. CDR1 and CDR2 (germline): LNHDA, SQIVND (reference sequence). The CDR3 loop is CASSSRGTARTF. The CDR3 nucleotides read TGTGCCAGTAGTTCTCGTGGGACAGCTAGAACCTTT.

This clone was counted a few times. The rearrangement links TRBV5-6 to TRBJ2-5; D unclear. V lost 2 bases to trimming and J lost 4 bases, with 9 bases between them. Looked up from germline, CDR1 is SGHDT and CDR2 is YYEEEE. The CDR3 extends over 13 amino acids. CDR3 sequence (DNA): TGTGCCAGCAGCTTATGGGGAAGAGAGACCCAGTACTTC. It yields the protein CASSLWGRETQYF.

This clone came up a few times. The chain is built from TRBV7-9 and TRBJ2-5; D is possibly TRBD1 or TRBD2 (5 bases each). Trimming pared 3 bases from V and 4 bases from J, leaving 12 bases between. Germline values: CDR1 SEHNR, CDR2 FQNEAQ (reference sequence). CDR3 length: 14 amino acids. The CDR3 DNA follows: TGTGCCAGCAGCTTCGGGGCACCGGGAGAGACCCAGTACTTC. It yields the protein CASSFGAPGETQYF. Full variable domain (outside the CDR3, taken from reference TRBV7-9 and TRBJ2-5): DTGVSQNPRHKITKRGQNVTFRCDPISEHNRLYWYRQTLGQGPEFLTYFQNEAQLEKSRLLSDRFSAERPKGSFSTLEIQRTEQGDSAMYLCASSFGAPGETQYFGPGTRLLVL.

This chain uses TRBV18 with TRBJ1-1; D is unclear. The germline V gene has CDR1 KGHSH and CDR2 LQKENI. This CDR3 is 15 amino acids long. The V and J ends lost 5 bases and 9 bases respectively, with 22 bases between them. The CDR3 region is CASSSEQGRGSKAFF. The DNA of the CDR3 is TGTGCCAGCTCATCCGAACAAGGTCGGGGTAGCAAAGCTTTCTTT.

Note on this clone: At one end the junction does not follow the germline gene, possibly because of a read error. This chain links TRBV11-2 with TRBJ1-1, with D uncertain. Germline loops: CDR1 SGHAT, CDR2 FQNNGV. The CDR3 extends over 16 amino acids. CDR3 amino acids: CASSLGRGQANTEAFF. The CDR3 DNA sequence: TGTGCCAGCAGCTTAGGTAGAGGGCAGGCGAACACTGAAGCCTTCTTT.

This clone was counted between two and nine times. V is TRBV29-1 and J is TRBJ1-1, with D unclear. Germline CDR1 is SQVTM and CDR2 is ANQGSEA. Trimming cost V 7 bases and J 2 bases, with 20 bases left between them. This CDR3 comprises 15 residues. In DNA form, the CDR3 reads TGCAGCGCCCCACCCGGTAGCTCACCAAACACTGAAGCTTTCTTT. Translated, it gives CSAPPGSSPNTEAFF.

V is TRBV7-2 and J is TRBJ1-5, with 9 bases fitting TRBD1. The CDR3 consists of 14 residues. The junction had 5 bases not matched to a gene; V was cut back by 7 bases and J by 4 bases. In germline, CDR1 is SGHTA, CDR2 FQGNSA. The CDR3 nucleotides read TGTGCCAGCACAACCGGGACAGGGAATCAGCCCCAGCATTTT. Translation: CASTTGTGNQPQHF.